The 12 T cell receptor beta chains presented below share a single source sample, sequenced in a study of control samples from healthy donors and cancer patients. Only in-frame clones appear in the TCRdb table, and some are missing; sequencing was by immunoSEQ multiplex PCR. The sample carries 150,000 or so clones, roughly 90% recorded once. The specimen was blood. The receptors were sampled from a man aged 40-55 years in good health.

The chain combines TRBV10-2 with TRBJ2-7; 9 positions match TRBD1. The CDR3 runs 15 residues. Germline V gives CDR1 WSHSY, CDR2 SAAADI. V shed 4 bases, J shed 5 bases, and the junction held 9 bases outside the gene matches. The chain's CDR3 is CASSGPDRGRHEQYF. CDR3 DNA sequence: TGCGCCAGCAGTGGACCGGACAGGGGAAGACACGAGCAGTACTTC.

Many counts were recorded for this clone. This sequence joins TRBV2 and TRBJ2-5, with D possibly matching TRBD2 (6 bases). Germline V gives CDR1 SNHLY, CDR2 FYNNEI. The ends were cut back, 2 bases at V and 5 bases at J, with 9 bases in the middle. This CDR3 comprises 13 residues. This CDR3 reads CASSEWLAETQYF. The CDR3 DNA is TGTGCCAGCAGTGAATGGCTAGCGGAGACCCAGTACTTC.

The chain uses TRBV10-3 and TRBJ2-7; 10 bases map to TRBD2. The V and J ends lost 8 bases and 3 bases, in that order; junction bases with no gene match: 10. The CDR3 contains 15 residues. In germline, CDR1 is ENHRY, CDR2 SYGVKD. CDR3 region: CAIRDPLAGGYEQYF. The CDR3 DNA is TGTGCCATCCGCGACCCTTTAGCGGGGGGCTACGAGCAGTACTTC.

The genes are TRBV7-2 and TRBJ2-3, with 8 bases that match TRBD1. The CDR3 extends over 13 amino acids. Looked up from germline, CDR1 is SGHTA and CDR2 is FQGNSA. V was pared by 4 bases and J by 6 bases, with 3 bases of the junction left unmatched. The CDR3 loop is CASSWGQEDTQYF. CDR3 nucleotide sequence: TGTGCCAGCAGCTGGGGACAGGAGGATACGCAGTATTTT.

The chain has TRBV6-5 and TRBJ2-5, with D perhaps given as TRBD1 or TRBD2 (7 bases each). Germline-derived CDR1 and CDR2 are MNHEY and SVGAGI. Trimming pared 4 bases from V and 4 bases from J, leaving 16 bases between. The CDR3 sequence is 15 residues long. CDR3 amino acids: CASSWEGATGETQYF. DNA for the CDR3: TGTGCCAGCAGTTGGGAGGGGGCGACGGGAGAGACCCAGTACTTC.

The CDR3 sequence is CASSPGLALDTQYF. The CDR3 DNA reads as TGTGCCAGTAGCCCAGGACTAGCCTTAGATACGCAGTATTTT. The chain employs TRBV19 and TRBJ2-3, with TRBD2 identical over 8 bases. The CDR3 runs 14 residues. J gave up 5 bases and V 6 bases, and 7 bases lay outside the gene matches. CDR1 and CDR2 (germline): LNHDA, SQIVND (reference sequence).

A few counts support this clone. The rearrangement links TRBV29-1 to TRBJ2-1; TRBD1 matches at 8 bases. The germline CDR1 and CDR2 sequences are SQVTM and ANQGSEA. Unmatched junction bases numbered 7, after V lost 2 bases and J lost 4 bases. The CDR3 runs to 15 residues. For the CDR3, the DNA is TGCAGCGTTGAATCCCGGGACAGGATATACAATGAGCAGTTCTTC. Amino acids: CSVESRDRIYNEQFF.

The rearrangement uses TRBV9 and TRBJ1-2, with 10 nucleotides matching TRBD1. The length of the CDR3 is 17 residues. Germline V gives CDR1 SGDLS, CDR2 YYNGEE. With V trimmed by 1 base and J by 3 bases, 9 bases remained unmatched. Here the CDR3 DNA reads TGTGCCAGCAGCGTAAGGGACAGGGGAGCATATGACTATGGCTACACCTTC. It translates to CASSVRDRGAYDYGYTF.

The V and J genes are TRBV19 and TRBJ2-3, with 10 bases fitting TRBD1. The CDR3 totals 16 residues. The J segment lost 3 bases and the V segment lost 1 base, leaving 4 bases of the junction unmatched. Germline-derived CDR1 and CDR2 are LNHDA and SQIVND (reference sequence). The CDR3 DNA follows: TGTGCCAGTAGTATAGGGGACAGGGGATGGACAGATACGCAGTATTTT. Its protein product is CASSIGDRGWTDTQYF.

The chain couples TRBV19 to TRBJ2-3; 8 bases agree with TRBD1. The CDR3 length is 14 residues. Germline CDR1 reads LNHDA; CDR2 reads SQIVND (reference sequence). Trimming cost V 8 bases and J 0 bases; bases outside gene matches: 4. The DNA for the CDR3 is TGTGCCAGTCCGACAGGGGACAGCACAGATACGCAGTATTTT. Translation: CASPTGDSTDTQYF.

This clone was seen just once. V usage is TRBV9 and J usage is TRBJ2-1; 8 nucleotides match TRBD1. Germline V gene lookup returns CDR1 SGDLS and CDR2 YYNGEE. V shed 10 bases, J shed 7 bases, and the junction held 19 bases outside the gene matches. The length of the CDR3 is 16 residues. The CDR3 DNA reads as TGTGCCTGTTCCAGGCGGTTGGAGGACAGGGTAAATGAGCAGTTCTTC. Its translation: CACSRRLEDRVNEQFF.

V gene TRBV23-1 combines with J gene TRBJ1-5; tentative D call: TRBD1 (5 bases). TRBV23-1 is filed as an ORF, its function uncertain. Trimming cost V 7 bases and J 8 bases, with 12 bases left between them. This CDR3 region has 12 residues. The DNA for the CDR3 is TGCGCCAGCACCCATATGACAGAGCCCCAGCATTTT. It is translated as CASTHMTEPQHF.